This T cell receptor (beta chain) was found in a study of blood T cell repertoires in COVID-19. Looking at the study overall: Donors in the United States, Italy and Spain gave samples during acute or convalescent COVID-19. Sources were T cells, B-cell-depleted T cells, or PBMCs; the material itself was cDNA or gDNA.

This clone has a single count. The CDR3 covers 15 residues. Germline values: CDR1 LGHDT, CDR2 YNNKEL (reference sequence). The V segment lost 1 base and the J segment 7 bases; nucleotides outside the gene matches: 3. Original analysis: By means of reference gene primer amplification, nucleated cell counts were estimated. Some clones are missing from TCRdb's copy, which holds only in-frame ones; the method was immunoSEQ multiplex PCR. That table furnishes V, J and clone size, whereas the DNA furnished D and trimming. The repertoire includes roughly 110,000 clones, 84% of them detected once, and 11% to 15% sits in the top ten.

Sample: peripheral blood. The sequence came from a woman in her sixties or seventies with acute or convalescent COVID-19. The V and J genes are TRBV3-1 (or the pseudogene TRBV3-2) and TRBJ1-6; 8 bases line up with TRBD1. CDR3 sequence: CASSQVRQGNSPLHF. The DNA for the CDR3 is TGTGCCAGCAGCCAAGTTCGACAGGGGAATTCACCCCTCCACTTT.